Listed below are T cell receptor beta chains from one sample, sequenced in a study of blood T cell repertoires in COVID-19. Using immunoSEQ multiplex PCR, the repertoire was profiled, and TCRdb retains in-frame clones only, with some absent. The data show some 340,000 clones, roughly 90% seen once. The sequenced sample was PBMCs or T cells enriched from blood (not recorded which). Source of these receptors: a woman aged 30 to 39 who had been exposed to COVID-19. Both conserved end residues are part of each CDR3. The D gene is left open where the match is weak. A clone size is listed for some rows: how often the clone was seen (once, few, many), or a class if it is expanded.

v_call	d_call	j_call	clone_size	cdr3_aa	cdr3_nt
TRBV3-1/TRBV3-2	NA	TRBJ2-5	NA	CASSPAARRYQETQYF	TGTGCCAGCAGCCCTGCCGCTAGGAGGTACCAAGAGACCCAGTACTTC
TRBV9	TRBD1	TRBJ1-1	NA	CASSPTGASTEAFF	TGTGCCAGCAGCCCCACAGGGGCGAGCACTGAAGCTTTCTTT
TRBV6-2/TRBV6-3	NA	TRBJ1-1	NA	CASSYWQGTEAFF	TGTGCCAGCAGTTACTGGCAGGGCACTGAAGCTTTCTTT
TRBV5-5	TRBD1	TRBJ1-2	NA	CASSAPGQDQLYTF	TGTGCCAGCAGCGCCCCGGGACAGGACCAGCTCTACACCTTC
TRBV6-1	TRBD1	TRBJ1-4	NA	CASSEDRGPTPF	TGTGCCAGCAGTGAGGACAGGGGACCTACCCCTTTT
TRBV30	TRBD1	TRBJ1-1	NA	CAWTRGTEAFF	TGTGCCTGGACCAGGGGGACTGAAGCTTTCTTT
TRBV9	TRBD2	TRBJ2-1	once	CASTRIEQRGAISNEQFF	TGTGCCAGCACCCGAATAGAACAGCGGGGGGCTATATCCAATGAGCAGTTCTTC
TRBV5-4	NA	TRBJ2-2	once	CASSFSGGELFF	TGTGCCAGCAGCTTTTCGGGCGGGGAGCTGTTTTTT
TRBV18	NA	TRBJ2-7	NA	CASSPYPYEQYF	TGTGCCAGCTCACCCTATCCCTACGAGCAGTACTTC
TRBV29-1	TRBD2	TRBJ2-3	NA	CSALLAVRGGWNTQYF	TGCAGCGCCCTCCTCGCGGTGCGGGGGGGCTGGAATACGCAGTATTTT
TRBV11-2	NA	TRBJ2-4	once	CASSSTSFSTQNIQYF	TGTGCCAGCAGCTCTACTAGTTTTTCTACTCAAAACATTCAGTACTTC
TRBV2	TRBD1	TRBJ2-2	NA	CASSDRDRGTNTGELFF	TGTGCCAGCAGTGACCGGGACAGGGGAACGAACACCGGGGAGCTGTTTTTT
TRBV5-1	TRBD2	TRBJ2-3	NA	CASSLRLASDTQYF	TGCGCCAGCAGCCTTCGACTAGCATCGGATACGCAGTATTTT
TRBV19	NA	TRBJ1-4	NA	CASSFGTPNEKLFF	TGTGCCAGTAGTTTCGGGACACCCAATGAAAAACTGTTTTTT
TRBV29-1	TRBD1	TRBJ1-2	NA	CSVGKGAPTYGYTF	TGCAGCGTTGGAAAGGGGGCCCCCACCTATGGCTACACCTTC
TRBV5-6	TRBD1	TRBJ1-6	once	CASSLVGQGNSPLHF	TGTGCCAGCAGCTTGGTGGGACAGGGAAATTCACCCCTCCACTTT
TRBV6-6	NA	TRBJ1-1	NA	CASSPPGVNTEAFF	TGTGCCAGCAGCCCCCCGGGAGTAAACACTGAAGCTTTCTTT
TRBV19	TRBD1	TRBJ1-1	NA	CASRDRPIGDTEAFF	TGTGCCAGTAGGGACAGGCCTATTGGGGACACTGAAGCTTTCTTT
TRBV12-3/TRBV12-4	NA	TRBJ1-2	NA	CASSPLGLTGYTF	TGTGCCAGCAGTCCTCTGGGGCTTACAGGCTACACCTTC
TRBV27	NA	TRBJ1-6	NA	CASSLSIRGGRNSPLHF	TGTGCCAGCAGTTTATCGATTAGGGGAGGGAGAAATTCACCCCTCCACTTT
TRBV5-4	NA	TRBJ1-1	NA	CASSAPMKGDTEAFF	TGTGCCAGCAGCGCACCGATGAAAGGGGACACTGAAGCTTTCTTT
TRBV19	TRBD1	TRBJ1-6	NA	CASSTGQGANYNSPLHF	TGTGCCAGTAGTACAGGACAGGGGGCTAACTATAATTCACCCCTCCACTTT
TRBV28	NA	TRBJ1-2	NA	CASSLSGAGRMYYGYTF	TGTGCCAGCAGTTTAAGCGGGGCAGGGAGAATGTACTATGGCTACACCTTC
TRBV9	NA	TRBJ1-4	NA	CASSVDGLDTGEKLFF	TGTGCCAGCAGCGTAGACGGTTTGGACACCGGGGAAAAACTGTTTTTT
TRBV2	TRBD1	TRBJ2-6	NA	CASKESYGTGYSGANVLTF	TGTGCCAGCAAGGAGTCATACGGGACAGGGTACTCTGGGGCCAACGTCCTGACTTTC
TRBV5-1	TRBD2	TRBJ2-1	once	CASSGGTSDNEQFF	TGCGCCAGCAGCGGGGGGACTAGCGATAATGAGCAGTTCTTC
TRBV20-1	NA	TRBJ1-2	NA	CSLPTNYGYTF	TGCAGTCTACCTACTAACTATGGCTACACCTTC
TRBV29-1	TRBD1	TRBJ2-3	NA	CSTGQGWDTDTQYF	TGCAGCACGGGACAGGGTTGGGACACAGATACGCAGTATTTT
TRBV12-3/TRBV12-4	TRBD1	TRBJ1-1	NA	CAAQGANTEAFF	TGTGCCGCCCAGGGGGCGAACACTGAAGCTTTCTTT
TRBV5-1	NA	TRBJ2-5	NA	CASSSGLKETQYF	TGCGCCAGCAGCTCCGGACTCAAAGAGACCCAGTACTTC
TRBV4-1	TRBD1	TRBJ2-7	NA	CASSQGPGTGKYEQYF	TGCGCCAGCAGCCAAGGCCCGGGGACAGGGAAATACGAGCAGTACTTC
TRBV7-8	NA	TRBJ1-4	NA	CASSLAWFGRPNEKLFF	TGTGCCAGCAGCTTAGCGTGGTTTGGCAGGCCGAATGAAAAACTGTTTTTT
TRBV5-8	TRBD1	TRBJ1-2	NA	CASSRYRDSNYGYTF	TGTGCCAGCAGCCGCTACCGGGACAGCAACTATGGCTACACCTTC
TRBV7-2	NA	TRBJ1-6	NA	CASSRRSSPLHF	TGTGCCAGCAGCCGCCGGAGTTCACCCCTCCACTTT
TRBV9	NA	TRBJ1-6	NA	CASSGSGWSSPLHF	TGTGCCAGCAGCGGGTCCGGGTGGAGTTCACCCCTCCACTTT
TRBV2	TRBD1	TRBJ1-2	NA	CASMGDRGYGYTF	TGTGCCAGCATGGGGGACAGGGGGTATGGCTACACCTTC
TRBV15	NA	TRBJ2-7	NA	CATSRDLPGTFSYEQYF	TGTGCCACCAGCAGAGATTTGCCCGGGACTTTCTCCTACGAGCAGTACTTC
TRBV7-6	TRBD1	TRBJ2-7	NA	CASSPDLGTVIYEQYF	TGTGCCAGCAGCCCCGACCTCGGGACAGTTATTTACGAGCAGTACTTC
TRBV6-5	NA	TRBJ2-3	NA	CASRVGAGDTQYF	TGTGCCAGCCGAGTGGGGGCTGGAGATACGCAGTATTTT
TRBV24-1	TRBD2	TRBJ2-5	NA	CATSESGRRETQYF	TGTGCCACCAGTGAGAGCGGGAGGCGAGAGACCCAGTACTTC
TRBV10-3	NA	TRBJ1-2	NA	CAISESQVGYTF	TGTGCCATCAGTGAGTCGCAGGTCGGCTACACCTTC
TRBV5-1	TRBD1	TRBJ2-7	NA	CASSLITGGAFHEQYF	TGCGCCAGCAGCTTGATAACAGGGGGCGCCTTCCACGAGCAGTACTTC
TRBV19	NA	TRBJ1-5	NA	CATSTGPFKPQHF	TGTGCCACATCGACAGGTCCCTTTAAGCCCCAGCATTTT
TRBV7-9	TRBD1	TRBJ1-1	once	CASKGTGGRTEAFF	TGTGCCAGCAAGGGGACAGGGGGCAGGACTGAAGCTTTCTTT
TRBV27	NA	TRBJ2-5	once	CASSSNRWEETQYF	TGTGCCAGCAGTTCCAACAGGTGGGAAGAGACCCAGTACTTC
TRBV7-8	NA	TRBJ1-2	NA	CASSGGQRYGYTF	TGTGCCAGCAGCGGAGGACAGCGCTATGGCTACACCTTC
TRBV27	TRBD1	TRBJ1-5	once	CASSTSGTGNQPQHF	TGTGCCAGCAGTACTTCTGGGACAGGAAATCAGCCCCAGCATTTT
TRBV7-8	NA	TRBJ2-2	NA	CASSSLGEGGTGELFF	TGTGCCAGCAGCTCCCTGGGGGAGGGGGGCACCGGGGAGCTGTTTTTT